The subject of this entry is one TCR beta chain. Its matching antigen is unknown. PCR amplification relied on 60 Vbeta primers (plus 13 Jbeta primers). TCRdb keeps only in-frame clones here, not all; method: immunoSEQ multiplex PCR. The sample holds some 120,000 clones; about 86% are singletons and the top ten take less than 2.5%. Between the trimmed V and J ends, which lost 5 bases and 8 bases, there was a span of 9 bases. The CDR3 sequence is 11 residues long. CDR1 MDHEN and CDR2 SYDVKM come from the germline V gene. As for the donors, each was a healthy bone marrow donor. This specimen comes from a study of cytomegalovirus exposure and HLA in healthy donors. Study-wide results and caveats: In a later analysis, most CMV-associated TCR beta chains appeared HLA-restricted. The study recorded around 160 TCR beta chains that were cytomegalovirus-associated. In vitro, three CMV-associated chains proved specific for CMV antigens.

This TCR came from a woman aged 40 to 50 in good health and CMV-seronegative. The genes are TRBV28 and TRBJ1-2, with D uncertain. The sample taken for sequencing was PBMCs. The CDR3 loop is CASSKLLGYTF. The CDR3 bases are TGTGCCAGCAGTAAATTACTCGGCTACACCTTC.